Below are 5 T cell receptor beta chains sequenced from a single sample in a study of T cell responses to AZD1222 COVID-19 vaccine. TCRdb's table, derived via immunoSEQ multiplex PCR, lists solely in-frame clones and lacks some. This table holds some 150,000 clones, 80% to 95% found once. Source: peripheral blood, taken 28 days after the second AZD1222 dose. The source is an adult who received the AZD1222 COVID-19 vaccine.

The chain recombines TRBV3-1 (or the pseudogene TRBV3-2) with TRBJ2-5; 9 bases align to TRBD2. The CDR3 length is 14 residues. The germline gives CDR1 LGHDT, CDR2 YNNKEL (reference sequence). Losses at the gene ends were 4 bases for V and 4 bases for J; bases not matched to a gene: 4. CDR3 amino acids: CASSLAGEGETQYF. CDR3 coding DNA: TGTGCCAGCAGCCTAGCGGGAGAAGGAGAGACCCAGTACTTC.

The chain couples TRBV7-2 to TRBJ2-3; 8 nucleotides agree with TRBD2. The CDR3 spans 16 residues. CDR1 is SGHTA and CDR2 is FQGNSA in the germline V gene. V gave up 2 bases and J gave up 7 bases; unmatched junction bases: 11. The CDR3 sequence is CASSLNSGALVNTQYF. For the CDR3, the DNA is TGTGCCAGCAGCTTAAATAGCGGGGCCCTTGTGAATACGCAGTATTTT.

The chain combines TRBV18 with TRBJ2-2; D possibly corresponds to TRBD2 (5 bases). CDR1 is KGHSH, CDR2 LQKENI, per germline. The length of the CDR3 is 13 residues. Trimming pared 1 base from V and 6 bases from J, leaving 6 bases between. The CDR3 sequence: CASSPLGAGELFF. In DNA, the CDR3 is TGTGCCAGCTCACCACTGGGAGCCGGGGAGCTGTTTTTT.

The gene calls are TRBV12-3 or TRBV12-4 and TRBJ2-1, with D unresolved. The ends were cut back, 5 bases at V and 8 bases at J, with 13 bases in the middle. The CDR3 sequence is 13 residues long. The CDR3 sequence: CASSSKYRHEQFF. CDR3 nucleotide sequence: TGTGCCAGCAGTAGCAAATACCGCCATGAGCAGTTCTTC.

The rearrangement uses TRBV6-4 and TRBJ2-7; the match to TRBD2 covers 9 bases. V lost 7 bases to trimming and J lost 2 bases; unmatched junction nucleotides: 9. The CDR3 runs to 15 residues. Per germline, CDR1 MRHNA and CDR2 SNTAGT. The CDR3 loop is CASTSTSGHTYEQYF. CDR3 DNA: TGTGCCAGCACCTCTACTAGCGGGCATACCTACGAGCAGTACTTC.